This passage covers 29 T cell receptor beta chains from one sample sequenced in a study of blood T cells in healthy people across ages. A second 7 to 11 cycle PCR used barcoded and J-beta primers. TCRdb re-called the 5' RACE reads through MiXCR, storing one row per CDR3 protein. Of 850,000 to 950,000 distinct CDR3 sequences listed, under 35% are singletons. Specimen: blood. All receptors come from a woman aged 80 or older in good health.

To note about this clonotype: A much larger clone lies a single base off, so this may be a read error. V usage is TRBV12-3 or TRBV12-4 and J usage is TRBJ2-3; D may be TRBD2 (6 bases). The CDR3 consists of 13 residues. V lost 0 bases and J lost 14, with 15 bases in between. The CDR3 loop is CASSLAGVAVVYF. In nucleotides, the CDR3 is TGTGCCAGCAGTTTAGCGGGAGTAGCGGTGGTGTATTTT.

This sequence joins TRBV12-3 or TRBV12-4 and TRBJ2-7, with TRBD1 identical over 8 bases. V dropped 5 bases and J dropped 1; count of bases not matched to a gene: 7. The CDR3 has 15 amino acids. The DNA for the CDR3 is TGTGCCAGCAGTCCCCTGGACAGGGCATCCTACGAGCAGTACTTC. Residues: CASSPLDRASYEQYF.

This clonotype was seen only a few times. The chain's CDR3 is CASSLAPSSMSGANVLTF. CDR3 in DNA: TGTGCCAGCAGCTTAGCCCCTAGCTCTATGTCTGGGGCCAACGTCCTGACTTTC. The J gene is TRBJ2-6, the V gene TRBV11-3, with D possibly TRBD2 on 5 matching bases. With 1 base removed from V and 1 base from J, the gap between germline ends came to 14 bases. The CDR3 has 18 amino acids. Per the germline V gene, CDR1 is SGHNT and CDR2 is YENEEA.

Comments on this clonotype: One end of the junction is discordant with germline, which a read error may explain. V usage is TRBV14 and J usage is TRBJ2-5, with 7 bases lining up with TRBD1. The J call is doubtful: the DNA matches TRBJ2-7 better. The CDR3 is 14 residues long. Germline V gives CDR1 SGHDN, CDR2 FVKESK. The CDR3 DNA reads as TGTGCCAGCAGCCTGACAGGGATGTCCTGCGAGCAGTACTTC. This sequence encodes CASSLTGMSCEQYF.

Note on this clonotype: A much larger clone is a single base away; this may be a read error. The gene calls are TRBV7-2 and TRBJ2-3, with D unresolved. V was trimmed by 6 bases and J by 8 bases, leaving 12 bases between them. CDR3 size: 12 residues. Germline CDR1 is SGHTA and CDR2 is FQGNSA. The CDR3 region is CASRLDVGTQYF. CDR3 DNA sequence: TGTGCCAGCAGGTTGGACGTAGGTACGCAGTATTTT.

This clonotype was seen ten or more times. CDR3 region: CASSYSVGRGLRDGTYEQYF. The CDR3 nucleotides read TGTGCCAGCAGTTACTCGGTAGGCCGCGGGCTAAGAGACGGGACCTACGAGCAGTACTTC. The rearrangement links TRBV6-2 or TRBV6-3 to TRBJ2-7, with D maybe TRBD2 (5 bases). This CDR3 has 20 amino acids. V was trimmed by 0 bases and J by 2 bases, leaving 26 bases between them. Germline loops: CDR1 MNHEY, CDR2 SVGEGT.

The table lists this clonotype with many counts. This chain links TRBV14 with TRBJ2-1, with D possibly TRBD2 on 6 matching bases. Germline V gene data show CDR1 as SGHDN and CDR2 as FVKESK. The V and J ends lost 3 bases and 6 bases respectively, with 18 bases between them. CDR3 length: 16 residues. In DNA, the CDR3 is TGTGCCAGCAGCCATTGGAGGGGCCGAGGCCGCAATGAGCAGTTCTTC. Its protein product is CASSHWRGRGRNEQFF.

This clonotype occurred many times. J is TRBJ1-6 and V is TRBV20-1, with D unresolved. Germline assignment: CDR1 DFQATT and CDR2 SNEGSKA (reference sequence). The CDR3 runs to 15 residues. Trimming took 0 bases from V and 4 from J, leaving 10 bases between them. The CDR3 region is CSARDVQAYNSPLHF. CDR3 nucleotide sequence: TGCAGTGCTAGAGATGTCCAGGCGTATAATTCACCCCTCCACTTT.

This rearrangement joins TRBV20-1 to TRBJ1-2; D gene uncertain. With 0 bases removed from V and 4 bases from J, the gap between germline ends came to 9 bases. Germline V gene lookup returns CDR1 DFQATT and CDR2 SNEGSKA (reference sequence). The CDR3 length is 13 residues. This CDR3 is CSARDQPGYGYTF. The CDR3 coding sequence is TGCAGTGCTAGAGACCAACCCGGCTATGGCTACACCTTC.

This clonotype was seen many times. The genes are TRBV7-6 and TRBJ2-3, with D possibly TRBD2 on 6 matching bases. This CDR3 contains 16 residues. From germline, CDR1 is SGHVS and CDR2 FNYEAQ. Trimming removed 0 bases at V and 4 bases at J, with 14 bases between. The CDR3 nucleotides read TGTGCCAGCAGCTTAGCGCCGGGGGAGAACCCAGATACGCAGTATTTT. Its translation is CASSLAPGENPDTQYF.

CDR3 nucleotides: TGTGCCAGCAGCAACTCCAGATTCGCCCGGGAGACCCAGTACTTC. Its protein is CASSNSRFARETQYF. V usage is TRBV27 and J usage is TRBJ2-5, with D unresolved. Trimming removed 6 bases from V and 5 bases from J, with 19 bases in between. The CDR3 sequence is 15 residues long. The germline V gene encodes CDR1 MNHEY and CDR2 SMNVEV (reference sequence).

This clonotype has a count of ten or more. The chain has TRBV29-1 and TRBJ2-3; 9 bases agree with TRBD1. The length of the CDR3 is 15 residues. V dropped 8 bases and J dropped 3; count of bases not matched to a gene: 12. The germline V gene encodes CDR1 SQVTM and CDR2 ANQGSEA. The DNA of the CDR3 is TGCAGCTCAACCGACCGGGACAGGGTGACAGATACGCAGTATTTT. Its translation is CSSTDRDRVTDTQYF.

There are many counts of this clonotype. This chain joins TRBV29-1 and TRBJ2-5; tentative D call: TRBD1 (6 bases). With 4 bases removed from V and 3 bases from J, the gap between germline ends came to 12 bases. This CDR3 is built from 13 residues. Germline values: CDR1 SQVTM, CDR2 ANQGSEA. The chain's CDR3 is CSVAGTQKETQYF. In nucleotides, the CDR3 is TGCAGCGTTGCCGGGACACAAAAAGAGACCCAGTACTTC.

This clonotype was seen at least ten times. V usage is TRBV7-9 and J usage is TRBJ1-6; 9 nucleotides line up with TRBD1. Losses at the gene ends were 4 bases for V and 10 bases for J; bases not matched to a gene: 5. The CDR3 runs to 14 residues. The germline V gene encodes CDR1 SEHNR and CDR2 FQNEAQ (reference sequence). CDR3 in DNA: TGTGCCAGCAGCTGGGGACAGGGAAGCTCACCCCTCCACTTT. Protein: CASSWGQGSSPLHF.

This clonotype has a handful of counts. One junction end does not reproduce the germline sequence, and a read error may be involved. The CDR3 DNA reads TGTGCCAGCAGCGCCCACAACGGCTACAATCGGCCCCAGCATTTT. It is translated as CASSAHNGYNRPQHF. This rearrangement joins TRBV9 to TRBJ1-5; D is unresolved. Germline loops: CDR1 SGDLS, CDR2 YYNGEE. The CDR3 consists of 15 residues.

Points on this clonotype: With a much larger clone just one base away, this may be a read error. The V call is TRBV12-3 or TRBV12-4, the J call TRBJ2-3; D not resolved. CDR3 size: 14 residues. V lost 4 bases to trimming and J lost 4 bases, with 12 bases between them. Here the CDR3 DNA reads TGTGCCAGCAGTTGCGAAAGGGTCGCAGATACGCAGTATTTT. It yields the protein CASSCERVADTQYF.

Only a few counts were recorded for this clonotype. The chain combines TRBV9 with TRBJ1-1; 7 bases agree with TRBD1. This CDR3 region has 15 residues. The germline V gene has CDR1 SGDLS and CDR2 YYNGEE. Trimming at V came to 0 bases and at J to 6 bases, leaving 8 bases not matched to a gene. CDR3: CASSVGMGQKAEAFF. The CDR3 coding sequence is TGTGCCAGCAGCGTAGGAATGGGACAGAAGGCTGAAGCTTTCTTT.

This clonotype was counted between two and nine times. One base away lies a much larger clone, so this may be a sequencing read error. The chain carries TRBV6-5 and TRBJ2-1; a possible D gene is TRBD2 (7 bases). V was pared by 2 bases and J by 6 bases, with 14 bases between. In germline, CDR1 is MNHEY, CDR2 SVGAGI. The CDR3 has 15 amino acids. In DNA, the CDR3 is TGTGCCAGCAGTTACGGGGGGGCACAGTGCAATGAGCAGTTCTTC. Translating it yields CASSYGGAQCNEQFF.

There are many counts of this clonotype. For the CDR3, the DNA is TGTGCCAGCAGCGTAGGGTTTATGGCGGGGGGGCCCCAAGAGACCCAGTACTTC. This sequence encodes CASSVGFMAGGPQETQYF. The chain is built from TRBV9 and TRBJ2-5; 9 bases match TRBD2. CDR1 is SGDLS and CDR2 is YYNGEE in the germline V gene. V dropped 0 bases and J dropped 1; count of bases not matched to a gene: 10. The CDR3 loop spans 18 amino acids.

As concerns this clonotype: A much bigger clone sits one base away, suggesting this may be a read error. DNA for the CDR3: TGTGCCAGCAGTTACATAGGGGCAGGGCCCTATGGCAACACCTTC. This gives the protein CASSYIGAGPYGNTF. J is TRBJ1-2 and V is TRBV6-2 or TRBV6-3; D possibly corresponds to TRBD1 (5 bases). CDR1 MNHEY and CDR2 SVGEGT come from the germline V gene. This CDR3 contains 15 residues.

Ten or more counts support this clonotype. The chain uses TRBV5-1 and TRBJ2-3; TRBD1 matches 7 bases. The length of the CDR3 is 14 residues. V gave up 4 bases and J gave up 1 base; unmatched junction bases: 3. Germline loops: CDR1 SGHRS, CDR2 YFSETQ. CDR3 loop: CASSPGTGTDTQYF. The CDR3 region has the DNA TGCGCCAGCAGCCCCGGGACAGGCACAGATACGCAGTATTTT.

V gene TRBV29-1 combines with J gene TRBJ2-2; 9 positions agree with TRBD1. Germline trimming cut 5 bases from V and 2 bases from J; bases unmatched to any gene: 3. The CDR3 spans 14 residues. Germline CDR1 and CDR2: SQVTM and ANQGSEA. This chain's CDR3 is CSVQGQGNTGELFF. As DNA, the CDR3 is TGCAGCGTTCAGGGACAGGGAAACACCGGGGAGCTGTTTTTT.

With regard to this clonotype: This may stem from a read error, because a much larger clone lies one nucleotide away. This rearrangement joins TRBV12-3 or TRBV12-4 to TRBJ2-7; D is perhaps TRBD1 (6 bases). Trimming took 4 bases from V and 1 from J, leaving 11 bases between them. The CDR3 is 14 amino acids. The CDR3, as DNA: TGTGCCAGCAGTTGTGGGCAGGGGTCCTACGAGCAGTACTTC. Its protein product is CASSCGQGSYEQYF.

This clonotype was detected ten times or more. CDR3 protein: CASSYGRRGYTDTQYF. DNA of the CDR3: TGTGCCAGCAGTTACGGCCGGCGGGGGTACACAGATACGCAGTATTTT. V gene TRBV6-5 combines with J gene TRBJ2-3; 7 positions match TRBD2. The junction had 7 bases not matched to a gene; V was cut back by 2 bases and J by 2 bases. The CDR3 sequence is 16 residues long. Germline CDR1 MNHEY, CDR2 SVGAGI.

In its sample, this clonotype was seen many times. The chain links TRBV15 to TRBJ2-3; 13 bases are shared with TRBD2. V was clipped by 2 bases and J by 1 base; unmatched bases: 9. CDR3 length: 19 amino acids. In germline, CDR1 is LNHNV, CDR2 YYDKDF (reference sequence). The CDR3 DNA reads TGTGCCACCAGCAGACCGGGACTAGCGGGGACCGGTGGCACAGATACGCAGTATTTT. Its translation: CATSRPGLAGTGGTDTQYF. Full variable domain (outside the CDR3, taken from reference TRBV15 and TRBJ2-3): DAMVIQNPRYQVTQFGKPVTLSCSQTLNHNVMYWYQQKSSQAPKLLFHYYDKDFNNEADTPDNFQSRRPNTSFCFLDIRSPGLGDTAMYLCATSRPGLAGTGGTDTQYFGPGTRLTVL.

This clonotype was found many times. An end of the junction does not agree with germline; a read error may underlie this. The V gene is TRBV7-2, the J gene TRBJ1-2, with TRBD1 identical over 9 bases. The CDR3 extends over 15 amino acids. Germline V CDR1 and CDR2: SGHTA, FQGNSA. The CDR3 protein is CASSARQGVNSGYTF. The CDR3 bases are TGTGCCAGCAGCGCCAGACAGGGGGTGAACTCTGGCTACACCTTC.

The sample holds a few counts of this clonotype. The gene calls are TRBV27 and TRBJ1-1, with D tentatively TRBD1 (5 bases). CDR1 is MNHEY, CDR2 SMNVEV, per germline (reference sequence). CDR3 size: 12 residues. Trimming left V 5 bases short and J 9 bases short, with 13 bases between. The CDR3 sequence: CASSRGGSQAFF. The CDR3 DNA sequence: TGTGCCAGCAGTCGGGGGGGGTCTCAAGCTTTCTTT.

In its sample, this clonotype was seen many times. The junction and the germline gene differ at one end; a read error may be behind it. V usage is TRBV7-7 and J usage is TRBJ2-7, with 11 bases identical to TRBD2. Germline V gives CDR1 SSHAT, CDR2 FNYEAQ (reference sequence). The CDR3 spans 13 residues. The CDR3 sequence is CASSLAGGTEQYF. The CDR3 bases are TGTGCTAGCAGCTTAGCGGGGGGGACCGAGCAGTACTTC.

This clonotype occurred many times. The V and J genes are TRBV14 and TRBJ2-7; TRBD2 matches 7 bases. This CDR3 is 17 amino acids long. J gave up 3 bases and V 3 bases, and 14 bases lay outside the gene matches. Per the germline V gene, CDR1 is SGHDN and CDR2 is FVKESK. CDR3 nucleotides: TGTGCCAGCAGCCACCCAAGACCCGCGGGGGAGATCTACGAGCAGTACTTC. Its protein is CASSHPRPAGEIYEQYF.